This T cell receptor (beta chain) was recovered during a study of control samples from healthy donors and cancer patients. Measured with immunoSEQ multiplex PCR; TCRdb has only the in-frame clones, and not every one. This table holds fewer than 20,000 clones, around four fifths found once. Sequencing was performed on PBMCs. This clonotype was obtained from a woman in her seventies with lung cancer.

Written as DNA, the CDR3 is TGTGCCAGCAGTTCCTCGAGGGAGGGGGCCAACGTCCTGACTTTC. Translation gives CASSSSREGANVLTF. The V call is TRBV28, the J call TRBJ2-6, with TRBD2 as a possible D gene (5 bases). The germline gives CDR1 MDHEN, CDR2 SYDVKM. This CDR3 spans 15 amino acids. V shed 4 bases and J shed 4 bases, with 11 bases lying between them.